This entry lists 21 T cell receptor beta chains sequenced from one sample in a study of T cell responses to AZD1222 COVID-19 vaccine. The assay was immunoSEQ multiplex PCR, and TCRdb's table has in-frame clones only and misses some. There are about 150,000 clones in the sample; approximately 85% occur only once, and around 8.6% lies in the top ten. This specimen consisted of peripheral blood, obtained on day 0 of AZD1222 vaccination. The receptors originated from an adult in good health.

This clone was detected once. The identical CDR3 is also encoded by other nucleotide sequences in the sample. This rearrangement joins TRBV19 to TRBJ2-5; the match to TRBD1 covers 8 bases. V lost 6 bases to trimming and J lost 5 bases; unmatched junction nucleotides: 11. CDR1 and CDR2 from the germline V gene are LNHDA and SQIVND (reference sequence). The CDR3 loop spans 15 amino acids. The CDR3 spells CASSRGQGGEETQYF. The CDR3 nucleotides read TGTGCCAGTAGCCGCGGACAGGGAGGCGAGGAGACCCAGTACTTC.

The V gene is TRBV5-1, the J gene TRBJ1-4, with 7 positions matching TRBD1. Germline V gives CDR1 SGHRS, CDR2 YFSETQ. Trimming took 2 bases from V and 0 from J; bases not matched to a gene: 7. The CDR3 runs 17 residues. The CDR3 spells CASSFRTGVATNEKLFF. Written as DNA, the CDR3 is TGCGCCAGCAGCTTCCGGACAGGCGTTGCAACTAATGAAAAACTGTTTTTT.

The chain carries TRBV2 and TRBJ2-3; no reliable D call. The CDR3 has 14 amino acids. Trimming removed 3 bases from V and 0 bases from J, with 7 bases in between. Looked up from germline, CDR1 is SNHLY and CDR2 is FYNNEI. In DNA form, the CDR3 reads TGTGCCAGCAGTGAGTGGGGAAGCACAGATACGCAGTATTTT. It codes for CASSEWGSTDTQYF.

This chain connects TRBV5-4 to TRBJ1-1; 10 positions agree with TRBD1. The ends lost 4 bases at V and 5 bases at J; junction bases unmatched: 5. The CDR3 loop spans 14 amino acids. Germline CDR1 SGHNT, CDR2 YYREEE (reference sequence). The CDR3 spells CASSRGTGDTEAFF. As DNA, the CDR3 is TGTGCCAGCAGCCGGGGGACAGGGGATACTGAAGCTTTCTTT.

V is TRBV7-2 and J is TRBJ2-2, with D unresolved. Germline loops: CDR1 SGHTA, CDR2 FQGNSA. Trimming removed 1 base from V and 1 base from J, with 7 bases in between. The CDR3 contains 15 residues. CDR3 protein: CASSLGVGNTGELFF. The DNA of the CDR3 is TGTGCCAGCAGCTTAGGCGTAGGGAACACCGGGGAGCTGTTTTTT.

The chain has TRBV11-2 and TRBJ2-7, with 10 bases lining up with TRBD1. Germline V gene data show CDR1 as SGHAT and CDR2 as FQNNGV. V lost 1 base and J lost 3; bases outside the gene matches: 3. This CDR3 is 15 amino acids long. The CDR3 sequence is CASSLAWTGGYEQYF. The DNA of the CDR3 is TGTGCCAGCAGCTTAGCCTGGACAGGGGGCTACGAGCAGTACTTC.

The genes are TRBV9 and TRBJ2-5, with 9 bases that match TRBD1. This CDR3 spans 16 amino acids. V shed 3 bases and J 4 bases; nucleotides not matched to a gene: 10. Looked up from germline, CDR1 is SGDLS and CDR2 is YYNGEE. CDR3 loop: CASSGRDRVSGETQYF. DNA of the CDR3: TGTGCCAGCAGCGGACGGGACAGGGTAAGTGGAGAGACCCAGTACTTC. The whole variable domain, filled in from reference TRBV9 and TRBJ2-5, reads DSGVTQTPKHLITATGQRVTLRCSPRSGDLSVYWYQQSLDQGLQFLIQYYNGEERAKGNILERFSAQQFPDLHSELNLSSLELGDSALYFCASSGRDRVSGETQYFGPGTRLLVL.

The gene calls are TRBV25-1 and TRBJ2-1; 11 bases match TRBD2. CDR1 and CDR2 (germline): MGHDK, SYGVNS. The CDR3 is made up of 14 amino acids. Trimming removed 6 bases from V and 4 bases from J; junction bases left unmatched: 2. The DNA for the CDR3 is TGTGCCAGCAGCCGGACTAGCGGGTACAATGAGCAGTTCTTC. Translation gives CASSRTSGYNEQFF.

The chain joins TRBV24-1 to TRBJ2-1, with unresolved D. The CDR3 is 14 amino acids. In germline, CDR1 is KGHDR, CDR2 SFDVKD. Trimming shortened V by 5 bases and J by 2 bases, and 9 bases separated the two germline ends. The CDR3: CATSAEDPYNEQFF. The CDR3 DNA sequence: TGTGCCACCAGTGCAGAAGATCCCTACAATGAGCAGTTCTTC.

Written as DNA, the CDR3 is TGTGCCAGCAGTTTCGATCCTAGTTATGGCTACACCTTC. Protein sequence: CASSFDPSYGYTF. V gene TRBV27 combines with J gene TRBJ1-2; D uncertain. Trimming shortened V by 3 bases and J by 5 bases, and 10 bases separated the two germline ends. Germline V CDR1 and CDR2: MNHEY, SMNVEV (reference sequence). The CDR3 contains 13 residues.

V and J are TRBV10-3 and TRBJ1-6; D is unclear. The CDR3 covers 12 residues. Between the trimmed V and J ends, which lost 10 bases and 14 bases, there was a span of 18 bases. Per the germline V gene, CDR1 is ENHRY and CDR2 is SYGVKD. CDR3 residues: CATSLGYESLHF. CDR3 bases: TGTGCCACCAGCTTGGGTTATGAGTCCCTCCACTTT.

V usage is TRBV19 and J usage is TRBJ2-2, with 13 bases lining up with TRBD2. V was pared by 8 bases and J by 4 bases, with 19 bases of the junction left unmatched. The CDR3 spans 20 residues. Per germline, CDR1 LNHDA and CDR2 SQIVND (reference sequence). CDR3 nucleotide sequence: TGTGCCAGTCGGCGGGGTTTAGAACCGGGGACTAGCGGGACCACCGGGGAGCTGTTTTTT. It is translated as CASRRGLEPGTSGTTGELFF. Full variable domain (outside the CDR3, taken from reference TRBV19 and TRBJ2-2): DGGITQSPKYLFRKEGQNVTLSCEQNLNHDAMYWYRQDPGQGLRLIYYSQIVNDFQKGDIAEGYSVSREKKESFPLTVTSAQKNPTAFYLCASRRGLEPGTSGTTGELFFGEGSRLTVL.

The CDR3, as DNA: TGTGCCAGCTCACCCCTGGGCCCAAGCGGGGGGGGGTACGAGCAGTACTTC. Its translation: CASSPLGPSGGGYEQYF. V gene TRBV18 combines with J gene TRBJ2-7; 10 nucleotides align to TRBD2. The junction had 12 bases not matched to a gene; V was cut back by 3 bases and J by 4 bases. The CDR3 runs 17 residues. Germline loops: CDR1 KGHSH, CDR2 LQKENI.

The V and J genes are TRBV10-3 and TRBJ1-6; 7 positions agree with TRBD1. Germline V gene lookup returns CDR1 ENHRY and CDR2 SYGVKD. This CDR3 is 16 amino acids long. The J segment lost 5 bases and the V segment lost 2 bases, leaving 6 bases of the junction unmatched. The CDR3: CAISEGGQRNNSPLHF. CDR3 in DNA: TGTGCCATCAGTGAGGGGGGACAGAGAAATAATTCACCCCTCCACTTT.

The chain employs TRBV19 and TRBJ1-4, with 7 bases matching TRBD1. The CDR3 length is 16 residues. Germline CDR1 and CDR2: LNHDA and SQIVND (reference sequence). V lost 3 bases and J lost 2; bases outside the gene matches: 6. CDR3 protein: CASSISPDRTNEKLFF. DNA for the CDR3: TGTGCCAGTAGTATCTCGCCGGACAGGACTAATGAAAAACTGTTTTTT.

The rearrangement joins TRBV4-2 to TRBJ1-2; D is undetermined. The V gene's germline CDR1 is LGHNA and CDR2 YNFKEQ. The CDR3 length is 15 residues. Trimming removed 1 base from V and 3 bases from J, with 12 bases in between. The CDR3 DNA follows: TGTGCCAGCAGCCAAGTCGGGGAGGGTTACTATGGCTACACCTTC. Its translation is CASSQVGEGYYGYTF.

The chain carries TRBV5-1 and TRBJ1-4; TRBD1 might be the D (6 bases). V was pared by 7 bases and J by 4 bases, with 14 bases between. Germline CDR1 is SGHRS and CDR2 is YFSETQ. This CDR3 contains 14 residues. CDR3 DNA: TGCGCCAGCCGGGGCCAAGGGGGTAATGAAAAACTGTTTTTT. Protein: CASRGQGGNEKLFF.

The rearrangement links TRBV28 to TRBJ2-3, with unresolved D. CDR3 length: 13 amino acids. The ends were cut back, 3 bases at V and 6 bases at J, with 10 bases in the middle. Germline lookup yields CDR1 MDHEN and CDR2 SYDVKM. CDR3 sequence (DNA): TGTGCCAGCAGTTTTCGGGCCCCGGATACGCAGTATTTT. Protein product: CASSFRAPDTQYF.

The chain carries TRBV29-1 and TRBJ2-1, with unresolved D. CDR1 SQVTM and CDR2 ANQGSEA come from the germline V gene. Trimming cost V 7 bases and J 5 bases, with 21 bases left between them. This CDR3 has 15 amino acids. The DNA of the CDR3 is TGCAGCGCCTCCGTGGGCGGATCACAGCACAATGAGCAGTTCTTC. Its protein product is CSASVGGSQHNEQFF.

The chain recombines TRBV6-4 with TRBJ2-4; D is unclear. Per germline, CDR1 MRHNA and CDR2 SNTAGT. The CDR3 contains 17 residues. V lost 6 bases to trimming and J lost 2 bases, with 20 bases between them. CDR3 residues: CASSPTLVMESKNIQYF. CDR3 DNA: TGTGCCAGCAGCCCGACCCTAGTAATGGAGTCCAAAAACATTCAGTACTTC.

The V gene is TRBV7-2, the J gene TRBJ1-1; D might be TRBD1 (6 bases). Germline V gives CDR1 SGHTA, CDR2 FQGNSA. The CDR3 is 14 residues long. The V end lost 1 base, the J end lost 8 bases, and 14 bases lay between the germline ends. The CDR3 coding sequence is TGTGCCAGCAGCTTAGGGGTCAGGGGTTTAGAAGCTTTCTTT. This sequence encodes CASSLGVRGLEAFF.